This T cell receptor beta chain is drawn from a study of CD8 T cells in ankylosing spondylitis. This clonotype was counted many times. Its matching antigen is unknown. Whole-study results and caveats: Typical of ankylosing spondylitis blood, it appeared, was a TCR beta motif of roughly eight highly homologous variants.

The CDR3 has 15 residues. Deletions cut 6 bases from V and 2 bases from J, with 14 bases between. It was by quantitative 5'-RACE with molecular barcodes that TCR beta libraries were made. TCRdb re-analysed the 5' RACE reads in MiXCR, keeping a single row per CDR3 protein. The repertoire holds tens of thousands of distinct CDR3 sequences, with less than 20% as singletons. The sequenced sample consisted of blood. The J gene is TRBJ2-1, the V gene TRBV12-3 or TRBV12-4; D unresolved. The clonotype originates from a male donor with ankylosing spondylitis or in good health (not recorded which). Written as DNA, the CDR3 is TGTGCCAGCAGACCGGGTAGCCCGGCCTACAATGAGCAGTTCTTC. Protein sequence: CASRPGSPAYNEQFF.